The 21 T cell receptor beta chains reported below all come from one sample, sequenced in a study of regulatory T cells in long-lasting Graves disease. Construction of TCR beta libraries relied on iRepertoire HTBI primers and on Arm-PCR targeting CDR3 regions. TCRdb reprocessed the multiplex PCR reads via MiXCR and lists one record per CDR3 protein. The table lists some 420,000 distinct CDR3 sequences, 20% to 25% of them singletons. Time point defined: persistent/refractory GD, antithyroid drugs over 5 years with positive TRAb. Construction of the TCR library relied on RNA isolated from PBMCs. Sequenced material: peripheral blood mononuclear cells (PBMCs), taken when the disease was refractory, from a patient treated with antithyroid drugs. These receptors all stem from a female donor with Graves disease.

A few counts support this clonotype. The chain carries TRBV11-3 and TRBJ2-4, with D perhaps TRBD1 (6 bases). The germline V gene encodes CDR1 SGHNT and CDR2 YENEEA. The CDR3 has 15 residues. Trimming pared 5 bases from V and 0 bases from J, leaving 11 bases between. CDR3 in amino acids: CASSHPRGAKNIQYF. The CDR3 bases are TGTGCCAGCAGCCACCCCAGGGGAGCCAAAAACATTCAGTACTTC.

The chain links TRBV20-1 to TRBJ2-3; unclear D gene. Germline V lookup: CDR1 DFQATT, CDR2 SNEGSKA (reference sequence). The CDR3 is 11 amino acids. The CDR3 protein is CRSASADTQYF. In DNA form, the CDR3 reads TGCAGGTCAGCGTCGGCAGATACGCAGTATTTT.

The genes are TRBV28 and TRBJ2-5; TRBD2 might be the D (6 bases). V was shortened by 3 bases and J by 4 bases, with 18 bases between the two germline ends. Germline V gene sequence: CDR1 MDHEN, CDR2 SYDVKM. The CDR3 is 16 amino acids. The CDR3 is CASSLGGANRGETQYF. The CDR3 bases are TGTGCCAGCAGTTTGGGGGGAGCCAACCGGGGAGAGACCCAGTACTTC.

The CDR3: CASSEGRGNQPQHF. CDR3 nucleotide sequence: TGTGCCAGCAGCGAGGGACGGGGGAATCAGCCCCAGCATTTT. The V and J genes are TRBV9 and TRBJ1-5; a weak D match, TRBD1 (5 bases). This CDR3 contains 14 residues. V gave up 3 bases and J gave up 4 bases, with 11 bases separating them. Per germline, CDR1 SGDLS and CDR2 YYNGEE.

This clonotype was observed a few times. The gene calls are TRBV12-3 or TRBV12-4 and TRBJ1-2, with 8 bases identical to TRBD1. The CDR3 runs to 14 residues. Trimming at V came to 5 bases and at J to 8 bases, leaving 10 bases not matched to a gene. CDR3 amino acids: CASSNHPGGGGYTF. CDR3 nucleotides: TGTGCCAGCAGTAACCATCCAGGGGGCGGCGGCTACACCTTC.

V usage is TRBV6-2 or TRBV6-3 and J usage is TRBJ2-7; D gene uncertain. Germline CDR1 MNHEY, CDR2 SVGEGT. The CDR3 has 12 amino acids. The V end lost 2 bases, the J end lost 4 bases, and 6 bases lay between the germline ends. The CDR3 coding sequence is TGTGCCAGCAGTTACGTTTATTACGAGCAGTACTTC. It specifies CASSYVYYEQYF.

This clonotype turned up a few times. The rearrangement uses TRBV19 and TRBJ2-2; D perhaps matches TRBD1 (6 bases). The germline V and J ends were trimmed by 6 bases and 1 base, with 15 bases remaining between them. From germline, CDR1 is LNHDA and CDR2 SQIVND (reference sequence). The CDR3 has 16 amino acids. CDR3: CASRGHGTLNTGELFF. The CDR3 DNA follows: TGTGCCAGTAGGGGACACGGGACACTGAACACCGGGGAGCTGTTTTTT.

In this sample, this clonotype turned up once. The chain has TRBV6-5 and TRBJ1-1, with D possibly matching TRBD1 (5 bases). This CDR3 comprises 16 residues. V lost 2 bases to trimming and J lost 0 bases, with 13 bases between them. Germline assignment: CDR1 MNHEY and CDR2 SVGAGI. The CDR3 here is CASSYTREGMNTEAFF. CDR3 nucleotides: TGTGCCAGCAGTTACACACGGGAGGGGATGAACACTGAAGCTTTCTTT.

This clonotype was picked up a small number of times. V is TRBV13 and J is TRBJ2-7; 8 positions match TRBD1. The CDR3 sequence is 14 residues long. Trimming at V came to 5 bases and at J to 1 base, leaving 4 bases not matched to a gene. CDR1 and CDR2 from the germline V gene are PRHDT and FYEKMQ (reference sequence). The CDR3 region is CASSHRQGSYEQYF. The CDR3 region has the DNA TGTGCCAGCAGCCACCGACAGGGGTCCTACGAGCAGTACTTC.

This clonotype was seen more than once but under ten times. The CDR3 spells CTGGGGSPQETQYF. CDR3 DNA sequence: TGCACCGGGGGTGGCGGGAGTCCACAAGAGACCCAGTACTTC. V usage is TRBV29-1 and J usage is TRBJ2-5, with TRBD2 matching over 7 bases. The CDR3 sequence is 14 residues long. Germline V gives CDR1 SQVTM, CDR2 ANQGSEA.

At least ten counts were recorded for this clonotype. The chain employs TRBV9 and TRBJ1-1; no reliable D call. The CDR3 spans 13 residues. Germline CDR1 and CDR2: SGDLS and YYNGEE. V gave up 3 bases and J gave up 4 bases, with 10 bases separating them. The CDR3 nucleotides are TGTGCCAGCAGCGAATCCGTTTCCACTGAAGCTTTCTTT. Protein sequence: CASSESVSTEAFF.

This clonotype was recorded at least ten times. The V gene is TRBV2, the J gene TRBJ1-2; D unresolved. This CDR3 is built from 13 residues. Germline V gives CDR1 SNHLY, CDR2 FYNNEI. V lost 6 bases and J 8 bases, leaving 16 bases between the germline ends. The CDR3 coding sequence is TGTGCCAGCAGCGTAGAGAGGGTTAACGGCTACACCTTC. This encodes CASSVERVNGYTF.

This clonotype has at least ten counts. The chain has TRBV6-2 or TRBV6-3 and TRBJ1-1; unclear D gene. Deletions cut 2 bases from V and 8 bases from J, with 6 bases between. Per germline, CDR1 MNHEY and CDR2 SVGEGT. The CDR3 has 11 residues. CDR3 sequence (DNA): TGTGCCAGCAGTTACGCATACGAAGCTTTCTTT. This sequence encodes CASSYAYEAFF.

The chain employs TRBV27 and TRBJ2-7; 11 bases match TRBD2. The CDR3 is 14 residues long. In germline, CDR1 is MNHEY, CDR2 SMNVEV (reference sequence). Trimming removed 6 bases from V and 3 bases from J; junction bases left unmatched: 4. As DNA, the CDR3 is TGTGCCAGCAGACTAGCGGGAGACGGCTACGAGCAGTACTTC. As protein: CASRLAGDGYEQYF.

V usage is TRBV6-5 and J usage is TRBJ2-1; tentative D call: TRBD2 (6 bases). Germline V CDR1 and CDR2: MNHEY, SVGAGI. CDR3 size: 12 residues. V lost 2 bases, J lost 9 bases, and 8 bases lay in between. CDR3 amino acids: CASSYAGSEQFF. CDR3 DNA sequence: TGTGCCAGCAGTTACGCGGGGAGTGAGCAGTTCTTC.

The CDR3 bases are TGTGCCAGCAGCCAGGGGACAGGGGTTTCACCCCTCCACTTT. Translation: CASSQGTGVSPLHF. This rearrangement joins TRBV3-1 to TRBJ1-6; TRBD1 matches 10 bases. This CDR3 comprises 14 residues. Trimming cost V 3 bases and J 9 bases; bases outside gene matches: 2. Germline V CDR1 and CDR2: LGHDT, YNNKEL (reference sequence).

This clonotype was seen ten or more times. V gene TRBV2 combines with J gene TRBJ1-1; D is possibly TRBD1 (5 bases). The germline gives CDR1 SNHLY, CDR2 FYNNEI. V shed 3 bases and J shed 6 bases, with 14 bases lying between them. This CDR3 is 14 amino acids long. The CDR3 DNA reads as TGTGCCAGCAGTGAGAAAGACAGTTACGCTGAAGCTTTCTTT. Residues: CASSEKDSYAEAFF.

As regards this clonotype: A much larger clone sits a single nucleotide away, making a read error possible. The genes are TRBV12-3 or TRBV12-4 and TRBJ1-2, with TRBD1 matching 8 bases. The CDR3 is 13 amino acids. This chain's CDR3 is CASRLTGGSGYAF. In DNA form, the CDR3 reads TGTGCCAGCAGACTAACAGGGGGGAGCGGCTACGCCTTC.

The rearrangement links TRBV12-3 or TRBV12-4 to TRBJ1-5; D is uncertain. This CDR3 region has 14 residues. V lost 3 bases and J 7 bases, leaving 13 bases between the germline ends. The CDR3 sequence: CASSLAASLQPQHF. CDR3 bases: TGTGCCAGCAGTTTGGCAGCCAGTTTACAGCCCCAGCATTTT.

This clonotype occurred many times. V is TRBV3-1 and J is TRBJ1-1; D not certain. Germline V lookup: CDR1 LGHDT, CDR2 YNNKEL (reference sequence). The CDR3 is 14 amino acids. The V gene lost 1 base and the J gene lost 6 bases, with 12 bases spanning the gap. The CDR3 loop reads CASSQGVPGSEAFF. In nucleotides, the CDR3 is TGTGCCAGCAGCCAAGGCGTACCCGGATCTGAAGCTTTCTTT.

This clonotype has just a few counts. This sequence joins TRBV7-2 and TRBJ2-7; D gene uncertain. The CDR3 has 15 amino acids. Germline CDR1 is SGHTA and CDR2 is FQGNSA. V shed 0 bases and J shed 7 bases, with 16 bases lying between them. The CDR3 loop is CASSLAGEEFLEQYF. CDR3 coding DNA: TGTGCCAGCAGCTTAGCTGGCGAAGAATTCCTAGAGCAGTACTTC. Full variable domain (rest looked up from reference TRBV7-2 and TRBJ2-7): GAGVSQSPSNKVTEKGKDVELRCDPISGHTALYWYRQSLGQGLEFLIYFQGNSAPDKSGLPSDRFSAERTGGSVSTLTIQRTQQEDSAVYLCASSLAGEEFLEQYFGPGTRLTVT.